This T cell receptor (beta chain) was sequenced during a study of Ad26.COV2.S vaccination and SARS-CoV-2 variants. Regarding treatment: about 20 received Ad26.COV2.S at low or high dose, single or two shots; several received placebo; per-sample allocation not given. Vaccine and placebo recipients were sampled on day 63 after the first injection. Data came from immunoSEQ multiplex PCR; TCRdb stores just in-frame clones and leaves some out. The table has about 330,000 clones, 90% seen once. CDR1 and CDR2 (germline): SEHNR, FQNEAQ (reference sequence). V gave up 1 base and J gave up 6 bases; unmatched junction bases: 12. This CDR3 region has 18 residues.

This TCR derives from a person aged 18-65 years who received the Ad26.COV2.S COVID-19 vaccine or a placebo. Sequences were derived from peripheral blood, sampled in a trial of Ad26.COV2.S vaccine versus placebo. The J gene is TRBJ1-5, the V gene TRBV7-9; TRBD1 aligns across 10 bases. In DNA form, the CDR3 reads TGTGCCAGCAGCTTAGGGACGTGGGACAGGGGAGCTAGTCAGCCCCAGCATTTT. It yields the protein CASSLGTWDRGASQPQHF.